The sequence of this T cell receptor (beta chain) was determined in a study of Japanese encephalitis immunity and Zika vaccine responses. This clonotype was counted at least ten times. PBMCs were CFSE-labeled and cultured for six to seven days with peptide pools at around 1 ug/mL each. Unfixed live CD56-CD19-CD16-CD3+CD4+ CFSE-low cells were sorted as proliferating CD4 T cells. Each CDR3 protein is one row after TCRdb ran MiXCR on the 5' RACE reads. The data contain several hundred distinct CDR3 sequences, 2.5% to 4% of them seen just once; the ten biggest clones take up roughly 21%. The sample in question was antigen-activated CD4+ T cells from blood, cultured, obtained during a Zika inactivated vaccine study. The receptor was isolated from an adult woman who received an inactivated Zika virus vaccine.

The CDR3 bases are TGCAGTGCCCGCCTAGGCGGCTGGCATTACTCTGGGGCCAACGTCCTGACTTTC. Its protein product is CSARLGGWHYSGANVLTF. The chain employs TRBV20-1 and TRBJ2-6; D call uncertain. This CDR3 comprises 18 residues. CDR1 and CDR2 (germline): DFQATT, SNEGSKA (reference sequence). V was pared by 6 bases and J by 0 bases, with 21 bases between.